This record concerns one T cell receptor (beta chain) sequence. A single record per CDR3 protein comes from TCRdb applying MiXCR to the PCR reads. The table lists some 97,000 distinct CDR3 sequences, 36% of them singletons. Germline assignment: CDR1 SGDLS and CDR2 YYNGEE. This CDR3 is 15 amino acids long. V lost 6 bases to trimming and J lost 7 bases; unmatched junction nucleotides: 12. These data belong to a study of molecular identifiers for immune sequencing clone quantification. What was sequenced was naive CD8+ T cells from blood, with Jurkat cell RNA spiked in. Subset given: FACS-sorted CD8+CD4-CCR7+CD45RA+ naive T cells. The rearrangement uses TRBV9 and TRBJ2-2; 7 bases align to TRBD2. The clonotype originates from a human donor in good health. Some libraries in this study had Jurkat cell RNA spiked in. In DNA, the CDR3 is TGTGCCAGCACCCCGATTAGCGGGTTCGACGGGGAGCTGTTTTTT. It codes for CASTPISGFDGELFF.